This record looks at one T cell receptor (beta chain) sequence and its context. This sample stems from a study of T cell responses to AZD1222 COVID-19 vaccine. The V and J ends lost 5 bases and 7 bases respectively, with 17 bases between them. CDR1 is MDHEN, CDR2 SYDVKM, per germline. CDR3 length: 15 amino acids. Using immunoSEQ multiplex PCR, the repertoire was profiled, and TCRdb retains in-frame clones only, with some absent. The sample gives about 110,000 clones, more than 70% of which show up once; around 3.2% is in the top ten. The origin of this receptor is an adult in good health. The J gene is TRBJ1-4, the V gene TRBV28, with unresolved D. This sample comprised peripheral blood, obtained on day 0 of AZD1222 vaccination. The CDR3 here is CASSPSRRGGEKLFF. In nucleotides, the CDR3 is TGTGCCAGCAGTCCATCCAGGCGGGGTGGTGAAAAACTGTTTTTT.